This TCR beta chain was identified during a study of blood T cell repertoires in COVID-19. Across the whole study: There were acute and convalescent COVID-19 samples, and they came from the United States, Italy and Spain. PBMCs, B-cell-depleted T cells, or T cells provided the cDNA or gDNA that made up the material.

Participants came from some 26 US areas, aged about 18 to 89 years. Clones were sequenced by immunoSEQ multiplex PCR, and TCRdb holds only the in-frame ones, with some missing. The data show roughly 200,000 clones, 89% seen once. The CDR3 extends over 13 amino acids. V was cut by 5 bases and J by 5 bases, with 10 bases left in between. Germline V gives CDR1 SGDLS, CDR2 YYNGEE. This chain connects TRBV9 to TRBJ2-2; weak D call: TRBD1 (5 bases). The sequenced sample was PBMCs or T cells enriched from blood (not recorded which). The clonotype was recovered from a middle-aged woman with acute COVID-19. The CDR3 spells CASRGQLTGELFF. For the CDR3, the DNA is TGTGCCAGCAGGGGGCAGTTAACCGGGGAGCTGTTTTTT.